The rows below give T cell receptor beta chains drawn from one sample of a study of T cell repertoires in cytomegalovirus infection. TCRdb re-derived calls from the reads in MiXCR, one entry per CDR3 protein. This table holds 100,000 or so distinct CDR3 sequences, about 25% found once. The sequenced sample was CD8+ T cells from PBMCs. The receptor source for this set is a human donor in good health (CMV status not recorded). Some clones in this sample may be carry-over from other donors' samples. CDR3s include the opening cysteine and the closing phenylalanine or tryptophan. D genes are given only for firm matches. Part of the rows lack a size; the others show once, few, many or a class for expanded clones.

d_call	v_call	j_call	clone_size	cdr3_aa	cdr3_nt
.	TRBV27	TRBJ1-6	.	CASSPRTNSPLHF	TGTGCCAGCAGTCCGAGGACTAATTCACCCCTCCACTTT
.	TRBV11-2	TRBJ2-5	few	CASEQEQETQYF	TGTGCCAGCGAACAGGAGCAAGAGACCCAGTACTTC
TRBD1	TRBV5-8	TRBJ1-5	.	CASSSGGAGQPQHF	TGTGCCAGCAGCTCAGGGGGCGCGGGACAGCCCCAGCATTTT
.	TRBV19	TRBJ1-4	.	CASSIQVRTFLFF	TGTGCCAGTAGTATTCAAGTTAGAACGTTCCTGTTTTTT
.	TRBV7-2	TRBJ1-3	many	CASSLAGTPSSGNTIYF	TGTGCCAGCAGCCTCGCCGGGACACCTTCTTCTGGAAACACCATATATTTT
TRBD1	TRBV20-1	TRBJ2-1	.	CSAQDRGYNEQFF	TGCAGTGCGCAGGACAGGGGGTACAATGAGCAGTTCTTC
TRBD2	TRBV19	TRBJ2-5	.	CASSMGRLAGGSQETQYF	TGTGCCAGTAGTATGGGAAGACTAGCGGGGGGCAGTCAAGAGACCCAGTACTTC
.	TRBV7-2	TRBJ1-3	many	CASSLRETGNTIYF	TGTGCCAGCAGCCTGAGGGAAACTGGAAACACCATATATTTT
TRBD2	TRBV20-1	TRBJ2-1	few	CSARLLVLAGDEQFF	TGCAGTGCTAGACTATTAGTTCTAGCGGGAGATGAGCAGTTCTTC
TRBD2	TRBV7-9	TRBJ2-3	few	CASSPFTSGRNTQYF	TGTGCCAGCAGCCCATTCACTAGCGGCAGAAATACGCAGTATTTT
.	TRBV7-2	TRBJ2-5	few	CASSPTYGETQYF	TGTGCCAGCAGCCCCACCTACGGGGAGACCCAGTACTTC
.	TRBV29-1	TRBJ1-1	.	CSVPTGLNTEAFF	TGCAGCGTCCCGACAGGTTTGAACACTGAAGCTTTCTTT
.	TRBV14	TRBJ2-3	few	CASSQREASTDTQYF	TGTGCCAGCAGCCAAAGGGAGGCTAGCACAGATACGCAGTATTTT
.	TRBV6-5	TRBJ1-1	few	CASSVGSASPVGNAEAFF	TGTGCCAGCAGTGTAGGCTCGGCCTCTCCGGTGGGAAACGCTGAAGCTTTCTTT
TRBD1	TRBV4-1	TRBJ2-1	.	CASSQGGQGVLEQFF	TGCGCCAGCAGCCAAGGGGGACAGGGGGTATTAGAGCAGTTCTTC
TRBD1	TRBV28	TRBJ1-5	few	CASSPQGVLDQPQHF	TGTGCCAGCAGTCCACAGGGGGTTCTGGATCAGCCCCAGCATTTT
.	TRBV28	TRBJ2-6	.	CASSFSYFESGANVLTF	TGTGCCAGCAGTTTTAGTTACTTTGAATCTGGGGCCAACGTCCTGACTTTC
TRBD1	TRBV14	TRBJ1-6	few	CASKTGGIGSPLHF	TGTGCCAGCAAGACAGGGGGCATCGGTTCACCCCTCCACTTT
TRBD1	TRBV11-2	TRBJ1-2	many	CASSFDAGTADPHYGYTF	TGTGCCAGCAGCTTCGACGCCGGGACAGCTGACCCTCACTATGGCTACACCTTC
.	TRBV7-2	TRBJ2-7	.	CASSREGVSRMREQYF	TGTGCCAGCAGCCGTGAAGGGGTTAGTAGAATGAGGGAGCAGTACTTC
.	TRBV28	TRBJ2-1	.	CASSSSSSKYNEQFF	TGTGCCAGCAGTTCCTCCTCTTCTAAATACAATGAGCAGTTCTTC
.	TRBV7-9	TRBJ2-7	.	CASSPQGAREQYF	TGTGCCAGCAGCCCACAGGGAGCGAGGGAGCAGTACTTC
TRBD2	TRBV7-9	TRBJ2-1	.	CASSSAGLADNEQFF	TGTGCCAGCAGCTCGGCGGGACTAGCGGACAATGAGCAGTTCTTC
TRBD2	TRBV5-5	TRBJ2-3	.	CASSPGLERGGGPDTQYF	TGTGCCAGCAGCCCGGGACTCGAGCGGGGGGGCGGTCCAGATACGCAGTATTTT
.	TRBV2	TRBJ1-5	.	CASQIGESNQPQHF	TGTGCCAGCCAAATTGGCGAGAGCAATCAGCCCCAGCATTTT
TRBD1	TRBV24-1	TRBJ2-7	few	CATSASGTGFEQYF	TGTGCCACCAGTGCCTCCGGGACAGGGTTCGAGCAGTACTTC
TRBD1	TRBV19	TRBJ1-5	few	CASSLTGTGLNQPQHF	TGTGCCAGTAGTCTCACGGGGACAGGGCTAAATCAGCCCCAGCATTTT
.	TRBV12-3/TRBV12-4	TRBJ1-5	few	CASSPTDPVQPQHF	TGTGCCAGCAGTCCGACAGACCCGGTCCAGCCCCAGCATTTT
TRBD1	TRBV15	TRBJ1-2	many	CATTPDAGTGWHGYTF	TGTGCCACCACCCCCGATGCCGGGACAGGGTGGCATGGCTACACCTTC
.	TRBV27	TRBJ2-3	few	CASSAGRVIDTQYF	TGTGCCAGCAGTGCGGGCAGGGTAATAGATACGCAGTATTTT
.	TRBV7-2	TRBJ2-7	many	CASSSLTSSEQYF	TGTGCCAGCAGCTCACTAACTAGCAGCGAGCAGTACTTC
.	TRBV7-6	TRBJ2-1	few	CASSTSGNFYNEQFF	TGTGCCAGCAGCACCTCGGGGAATTTCTACAATGAGCAGTTCTTC
.	TRBV2	TRBJ2-7	.	CASINSGRGSYEQYF	TGTGCCAGCATAAATAGTGGACGAGGCTCCTACGAGCAGTACTTC
TRBD1	TRBV28	TRBJ2-5	many	CASSSGTGVNQETQYF	TGTGCCAGCAGTTCCGGGACAGGGGTGAACCAAGAGACCCAGTACTTC
.	TRBV9	TRBJ2-1	.	CASSVRTGLEQFF	TGTGCCAGCAGCGTAAGAACCGGGTTGGAGCAGTTCTTC
.	TRBV29-1	TRBJ2-1	few	CSSRGDTGQFF	TGCAGCTCCCGGGGAGATACGGGACAGTTCTTC
.	TRBV20-1	TRBJ2-1	.	CSARDSTVANEQFF	TGCAGTGCTAGAGATTCTACAGTAGCCAATGAGCAGTTCTTC
TRBD1	TRBV6-2/TRBV6-3	TRBJ2-1	many	CASSYSGTAYNEQFF	TGTGCCAGCAGTTACTCGGGGACAGCCTACAATGAGCAGTTCTTC
.	TRBV7-2	TRBJ1-1	.	CASSLGGYLDTEAFF	TGTGCCAGCAGCTTGGGAGGGTACCTGGACACTGAAGCTTTCTTT
.	TRBV6-5	TRBJ2-2	many	CASSRGTGELFF	TGTGCCAGCAGCCGAGGTACCGGGGAGCTGTTTTTT
.	TRBV28	TRBJ2-7	.	CASRDTYEQYF	TGTGCCAGCAGAGATACCTACGAGCAGTACTTC
TRBD1	TRBV11-2	TRBJ1-4	few	CASSYRGGAEEKLFF	TGTGCCAGCAGTTACCGAGGGGGCGCAGAGGAAAAACTGTTTTTT
.	TRBV4-1	TRBJ2-1	.	CASSRTEYNEQFF	TGCGCCAGCAGCCGGACAGAGTACAATGAGCAGTTCTTC